This T cell receptor beta chain was captured by sequencing in a study of blood T cell repertoires in COVID-19. Across the study: Some COVID-19 samples were acute and others convalescent; all came from the United States, Italy and Spain.

Sequencing used immunoSEQ multiplex PCR; TCRdb keeps in-frame clones, though not all of them. This sample has more than 200,000 clones, with about nine tenths found just once. Trimming removed 1 base from V and 3 bases from J, with 9 bases in between. CDR1 is SNHLY and CDR2 is FYNNEI in the germline V gene. The CDR3 is 14 amino acids. Everyone who took part was about 18 to 90 years old, and they came from over 20 US areas. Cohorts were based on clinical histories the participants reported. All recovered Cohort 3 donors got two negative PCRs, got clearance, or saw symptom resolution. What was sequenced was PBMCs or T cells enriched from blood (not recorded which). The source is a middle-aged man who had recovered from COVID-19. This chain joins TRBV2 and TRBJ1-2, with a weak D call TRBD1 (5 bases). The DNA of the CDR3 is TGTGCCAGCAGTGAAGGACAGACCTACTATGGCTACACCTTC. Amino acids: CASSEGQTYYGYTF.